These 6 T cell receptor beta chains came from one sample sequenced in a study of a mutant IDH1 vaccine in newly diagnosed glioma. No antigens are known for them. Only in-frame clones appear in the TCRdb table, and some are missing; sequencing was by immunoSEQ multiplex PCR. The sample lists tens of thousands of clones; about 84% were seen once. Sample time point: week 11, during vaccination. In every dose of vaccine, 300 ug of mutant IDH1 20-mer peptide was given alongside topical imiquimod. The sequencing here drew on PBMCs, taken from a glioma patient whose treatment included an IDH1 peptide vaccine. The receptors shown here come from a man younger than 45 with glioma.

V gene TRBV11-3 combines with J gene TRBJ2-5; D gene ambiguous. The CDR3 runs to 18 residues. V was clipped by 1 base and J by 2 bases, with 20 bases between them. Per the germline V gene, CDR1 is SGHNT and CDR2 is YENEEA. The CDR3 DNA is TGTGCCAGCAGCTTAGGGCGCTTGGACGGAAGGTTACAAGAGACCCAGTACTTC. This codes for CASSLGRLDGRLQETQYF.

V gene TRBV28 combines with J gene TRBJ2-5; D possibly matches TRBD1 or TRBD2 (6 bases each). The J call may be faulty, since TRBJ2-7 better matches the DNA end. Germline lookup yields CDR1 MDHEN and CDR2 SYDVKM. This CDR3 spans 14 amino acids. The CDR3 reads CASSLHGGTYEQYF. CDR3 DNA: TGTGCCAGCAGCCTACACGGGGGCACCTACGAGCAGTACTTC.

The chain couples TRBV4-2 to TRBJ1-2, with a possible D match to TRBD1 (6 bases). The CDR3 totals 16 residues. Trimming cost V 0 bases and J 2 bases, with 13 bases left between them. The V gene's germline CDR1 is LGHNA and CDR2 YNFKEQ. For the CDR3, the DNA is TGTGCCAGCAGCCAAGATCAGGGGTTTTCGAACTATGGCTACACCTTC. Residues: CASSQDQGFSNYGYTF.

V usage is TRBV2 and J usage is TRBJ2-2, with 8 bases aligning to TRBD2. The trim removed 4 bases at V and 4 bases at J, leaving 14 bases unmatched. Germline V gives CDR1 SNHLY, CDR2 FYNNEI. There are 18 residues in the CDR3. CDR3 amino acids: CASSALWSLAGGTGELFF. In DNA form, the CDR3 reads TGTGCCAGCAGTGCTCTCTGGAGCCTAGCGGGTGGCACCGGGGAGCTGTTTTTT.

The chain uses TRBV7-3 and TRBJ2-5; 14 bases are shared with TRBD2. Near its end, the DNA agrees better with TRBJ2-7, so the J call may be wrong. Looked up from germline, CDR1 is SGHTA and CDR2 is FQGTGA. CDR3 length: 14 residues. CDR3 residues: CASSLGTSGSEQYF. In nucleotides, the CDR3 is TGTGCCAGCAGCTTAGGGACTAGCGGGAGCGAGCAGTACTTC.

CDR3 nucleotides: TGTGCCCCCGATCAGGCCTCCGGGGAGCTGTTTTTT. This gives the protein CAPDQASGELFF. V gene TRBV19 combines with J gene TRBJ2-2, with D hard to call. Trimming took off 11 bases at V and 6 bases at J, with 13 bases between the two ends. The CDR3 sequence is 12 residues long. Per the germline V gene, CDR1 is LNHDA and CDR2 is SQIVND (reference sequence).